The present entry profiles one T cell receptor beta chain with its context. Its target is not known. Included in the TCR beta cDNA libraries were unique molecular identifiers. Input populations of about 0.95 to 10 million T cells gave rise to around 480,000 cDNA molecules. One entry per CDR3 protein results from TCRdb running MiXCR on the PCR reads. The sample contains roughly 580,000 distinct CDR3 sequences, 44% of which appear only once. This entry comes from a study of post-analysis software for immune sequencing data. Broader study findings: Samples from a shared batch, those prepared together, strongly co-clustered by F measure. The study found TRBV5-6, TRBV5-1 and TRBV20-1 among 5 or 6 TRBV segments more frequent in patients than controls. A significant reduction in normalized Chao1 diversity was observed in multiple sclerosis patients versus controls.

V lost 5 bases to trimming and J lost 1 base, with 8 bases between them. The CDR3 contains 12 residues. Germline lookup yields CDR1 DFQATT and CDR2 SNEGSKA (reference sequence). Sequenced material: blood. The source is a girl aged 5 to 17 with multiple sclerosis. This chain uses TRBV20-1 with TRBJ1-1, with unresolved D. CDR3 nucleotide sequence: TGCAGTGCTCCCGGGAAGAACACTGAAGCTTTCTTT. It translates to CSAPGKNTEAFF.